This TCR beta chain was identified during a study of beta chain features in type 1 diabetes. Study at large: The study examined about 110,000,000 sorted cells across all samples.

The investigators reverse transcribed all of the isolated RNA, so they sequenced expressed TCRB transcripts. Sequencing used immunoSEQ multiplex PCR; TCRdb keeps in-frame clones, though not all of them. The sample includes tens of thousands of clones, around a third of them seen just once. Germline V lookup: CDR1 SGHRS, CDR2 YFSETQ. The length of the CDR3 is 17 residues. J lost 4 bases, V lost 5 bases, and 11 bases had no gene match. The receptor was derived from a woman aged 18 to 35 in good health. The rearrangement uses TRBV5-1 and TRBJ2-7; 14 bases line up with TRBD2. The sequencing input was stem cell memory CD4+ T cells from blood. The CDR3 nucleotides are TGCGCCAGCAGTTTCGGACTAGCGGGAGGCCAAGCGTACGAGCAGTACTTC. Translation: CASSFGLAGGQAYEQYF. Full variable domain (missing parts from reference TRBV5-1 and TRBJ2-7): KAGVTQTPRYLIKTRGQQVTLSCSPISGHRSVSWYQQTPGQGLQFLFEYFSETQRNKGNFPGRFSGRQFSNSRSEMNVSTLELGDSALYLCASSFGLAGGQAYEQYFGPGTRLTVT.